Shown below are 14 T cell receptor beta chains from a single sample sequenced in a study of CXCR3-negative and CXCR3-positive naive CD8 T cells (dated by TCRdb to between 2018 and 2020). The sequencer listed for this sample is NextSeq 550. The Human TCR Profiling Kit (MiLaboratory) was used to prepare UMI-labeled 5' RACE TRB cDNA libraries. After reprocessing by TCRdb, each CDR3 protein sequence is one entry, and no DNA is given. The table kept for this sample lists 65,000 to 85,000 distinct CDR3 sequences. The ten largest clones take up over 1.3% of the sample. Sequenced input: naive CXCR3- CD8+ T cells from blood. Per the publication, the cell subset or site label means: CD45RO-CCR7+CD27+CD95- naive CD8+ T cells lacking CXCR3 (TNR3-). All receptors come from a human donor in good health. Some clones in this sample may be carry-over from other donors' samples.

The J gene is TRBJ2-2, the V gene TRBV19; TCRdb selects TRBD2, and the lack of DNA leaves this call unchecked. This CDR3 region has 16 residues. Germline loops: CDR1 LNHDA, CDR2 SQIVND (reference sequence). The CDR3 loop is CASSILAGEGTGELFF.

This chain joins TRBV6-2 or TRBV6-3 and TRBJ1-1. The CDR3 covers 16 residues. Germline-derived CDR1 and CDR2 are MNHEY and SVGEGT. CDR3 sequence reads: CASSYSSEGSNTEAFF.

The V and J genes are TRBV7-8 and TRBJ2-7; the TCRdb call, TRBD1, lacks DNA for checking. CDR1 is SGHVS, CDR2 FQNEAQ, per germline. The CDR3 is 17 amino acids. CDR3 residues: CASSFNPRQGELDEQYF.

The chain employs TRBV25-1 and TRBJ2-3; there is no DNA to check the TCRdb D call of TRBD2. Germline values: CDR1 MGHDK, CDR2 SYGVNS. CDR3 length equals 14 residues. The CDR3: CASSEGRGGDTQYF.

The rearrangement joins TRBV12-3 or TRBV12-4 to TRBJ1-1. This CDR3 contains 15 residues. The CDR3 loop reads CASSVTTVSNTEAFF.

This sequence joins TRBV4-3 and TRBJ2-3; the D call from TCRdb, TRBD2, cannot be confirmed without DNA. The CDR3 loop spans 16 amino acids. CDR1 LGHNA and CDR2 YSLEER come from the germline V gene. The CDR3 spells CASSHGLAGNTDTQYF.

The V gene is TRBV29-1, the J gene TRBJ2-5; TCRdb picks TRBD1, but there is no DNA to check that call. This CDR3 region has 16 residues. Germline lookup yields CDR1 SQVTM and CDR2 ANQGSEA. CDR3 sequence: CSVEPSTAVYQETQYF.

The chain has TRBV6-6 and TRBJ1-2. The germline CDR1 and CDR2 sequences are MNHNY and SVGAGI (reference sequence). The CDR3 length is 16 residues. The chain's CDR3 is CASSYTPRSNIYGYTF.

This rearrangement joins TRBV7-9 to TRBJ2-7; TCRdb gives TRBD1 as the D gene, but with no DNA this cannot be confirmed. CDR3 length: 13 amino acids. From germline, CDR1 is SEHNR and CDR2 FQNEAQ (reference sequence). The CDR3 sequence is CASSLPPHYEQYF.

The V call is TRBV5-6, the J call TRBJ1-1. This CDR3 has 13 residues. Germline values: CDR1 SGHDT, CDR2 YYEEEE. CDR3 loop: CASSSGEGAGAFF.

CDR3 residues: CASSGLAGGIETQYF. The V and J genes are TRBV10-2 and TRBJ2-5; TCRdb's assignment of TRBD2 cannot be checked, as there is no DNA. The CDR3 sequence is 15 residues long. CDR1 WSHSY and CDR2 SAAADI come from the germline V gene.

V usage is TRBV7-8 and J usage is TRBJ2-2; as DNA is missing, the TRBD1 call by TCRdb cannot be tested. This CDR3 comprises 14 residues. CDR1 SGHVS and CDR2 FQNEAQ come from the germline V gene. This CDR3 is CASSWTGGPGELFF.

J is TRBJ1-3 and V is TRBV7-6. Germline values: CDR1 SGHVS, CDR2 FNYEAQ. The CDR3 length is 18 residues. The CDR3 region is CASSQLALQPSSGNTIYF.

V is TRBV19 and J is TRBJ1-2. CDR1 is LNHDA, CDR2 SQIVND, per germline (reference sequence). The CDR3 extends over 12 amino acids. The CDR3 spells CATYTGYYGYTF. Together with reference TRBV19 and TRBJ1-2, the CDR3 gives the full variable domain: DGGITQSPKYLFRKEGQNVTLSCEQNLNHDAMYWYRQDPGQGLRLIYYSQIVNDFQKGDIAEGYSVSREKKESFPLTVTSAQKNPTAFYLCATYTGYYGYTFGSGTRLTVV.